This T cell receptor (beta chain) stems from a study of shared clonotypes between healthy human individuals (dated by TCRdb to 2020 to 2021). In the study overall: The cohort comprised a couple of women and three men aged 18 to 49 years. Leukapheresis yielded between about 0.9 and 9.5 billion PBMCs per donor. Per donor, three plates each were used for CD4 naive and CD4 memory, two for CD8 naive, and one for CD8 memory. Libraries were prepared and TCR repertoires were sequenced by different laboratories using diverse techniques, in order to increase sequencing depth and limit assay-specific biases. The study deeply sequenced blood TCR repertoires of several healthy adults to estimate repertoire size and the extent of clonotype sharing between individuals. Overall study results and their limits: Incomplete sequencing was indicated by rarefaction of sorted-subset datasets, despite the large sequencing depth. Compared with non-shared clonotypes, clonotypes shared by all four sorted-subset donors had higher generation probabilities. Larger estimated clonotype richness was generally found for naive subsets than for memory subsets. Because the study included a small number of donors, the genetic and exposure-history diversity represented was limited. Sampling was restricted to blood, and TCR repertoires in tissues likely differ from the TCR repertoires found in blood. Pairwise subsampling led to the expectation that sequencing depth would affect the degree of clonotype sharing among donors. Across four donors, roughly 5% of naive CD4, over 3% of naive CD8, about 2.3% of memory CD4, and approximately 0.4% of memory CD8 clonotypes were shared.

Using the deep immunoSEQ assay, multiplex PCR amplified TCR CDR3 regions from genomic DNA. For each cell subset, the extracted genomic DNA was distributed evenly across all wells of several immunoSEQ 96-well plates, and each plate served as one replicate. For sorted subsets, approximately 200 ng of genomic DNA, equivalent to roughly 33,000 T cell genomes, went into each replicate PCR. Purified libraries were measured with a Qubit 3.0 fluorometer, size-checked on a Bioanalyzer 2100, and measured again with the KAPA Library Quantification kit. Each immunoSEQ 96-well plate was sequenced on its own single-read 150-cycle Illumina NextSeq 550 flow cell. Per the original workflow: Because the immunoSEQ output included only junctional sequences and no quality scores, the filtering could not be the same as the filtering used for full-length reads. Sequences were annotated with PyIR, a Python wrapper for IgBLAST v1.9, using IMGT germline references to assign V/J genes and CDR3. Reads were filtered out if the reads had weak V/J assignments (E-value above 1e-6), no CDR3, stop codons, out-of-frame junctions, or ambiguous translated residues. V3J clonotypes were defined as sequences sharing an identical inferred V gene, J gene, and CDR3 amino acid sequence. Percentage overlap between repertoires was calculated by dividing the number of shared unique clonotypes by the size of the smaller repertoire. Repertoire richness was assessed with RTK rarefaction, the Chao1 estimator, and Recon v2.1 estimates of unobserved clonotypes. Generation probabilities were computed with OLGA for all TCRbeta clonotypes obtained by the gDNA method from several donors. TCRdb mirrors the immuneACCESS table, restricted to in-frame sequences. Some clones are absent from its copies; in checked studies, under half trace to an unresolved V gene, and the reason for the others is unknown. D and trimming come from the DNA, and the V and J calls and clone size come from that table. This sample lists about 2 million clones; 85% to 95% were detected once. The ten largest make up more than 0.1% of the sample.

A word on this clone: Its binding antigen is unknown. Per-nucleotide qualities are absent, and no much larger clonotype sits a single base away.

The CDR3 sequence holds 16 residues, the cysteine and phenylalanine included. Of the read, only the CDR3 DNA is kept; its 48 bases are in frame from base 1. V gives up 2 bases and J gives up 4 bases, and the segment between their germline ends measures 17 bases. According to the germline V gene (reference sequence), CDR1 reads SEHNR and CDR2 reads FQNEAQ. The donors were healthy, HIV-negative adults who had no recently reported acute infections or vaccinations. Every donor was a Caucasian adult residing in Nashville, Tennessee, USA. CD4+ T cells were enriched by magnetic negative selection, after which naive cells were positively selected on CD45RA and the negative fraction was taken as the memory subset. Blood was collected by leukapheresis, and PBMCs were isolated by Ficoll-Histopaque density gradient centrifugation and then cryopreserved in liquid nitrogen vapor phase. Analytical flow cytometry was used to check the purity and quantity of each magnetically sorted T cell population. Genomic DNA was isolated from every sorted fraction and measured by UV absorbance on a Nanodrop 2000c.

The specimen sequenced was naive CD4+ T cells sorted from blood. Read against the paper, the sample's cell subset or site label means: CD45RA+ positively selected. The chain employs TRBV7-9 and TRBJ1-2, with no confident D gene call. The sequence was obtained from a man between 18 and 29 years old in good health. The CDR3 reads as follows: CASSLLSTRDLYGYTF. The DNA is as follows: TGTGCCAGCAGCTTATTATCAACGCGGGATCTCTATGGCTACACCTTC.